Described below is a single TCR beta chain sequence and its context. What it binds is unknown. The protocol was immunoSEQ multiplex PCR, while the TCRdb copy is restricted to in-frame clones and leaves out a portion. The sample includes more than 95,000 clones, 70% to 90% of them seen just once. The sample is drawn from a study of T cell responses to AZD1222 COVID-19 vaccine. Study-level findings and limits: Of spike-specific TCRs, nearly half reportedly target regions left unmutated in variants. Vaccine-associated CD4 TCRs ranged over spike, dominating at 160-218 and 743-854.

The CDR3 extends over 15 amino acids. V was pared by 6 bases and J by 4 bases, with 16 bases between. The germline gives CDR1 SEHNR, CDR2 FQNEAQ (reference sequence). The TCR sequence derives from an adult in good health. The sample was peripheral blood, taken on day 0 of AZD1222 vaccination. V and J are TRBV7-9 and TRBJ2-1; maybe TRBD1 (5 bases). CDR3 bases: TGTGCCAGCAGTCCGACCAGGGTGCGGTACAATGAGCAGTTCTTC. Translation gives CASSPTRVRYNEQFF.